This entry concerns a single T cell receptor (beta chain). The study isolated at least 7 million PBMCs from each sample. This CDR3 spans 13 amino acids. Germline CDR1 and CDR2: WNHNN and SYGVQD (reference sequence). This entry is derived from a study of blood T cells in healthy people across ages. Next came a second PCR, run for about 6 to 11 cycles, which used a sample-barcoded 5' primer along with a J-beta primer mix. TCRdb reprocessed the 5' RACE reads with MiXCR, giving one entry per CDR3 protein. The sample holds about 640,000 distinct CDR3 sequences, under 70% seen once. The source of this sequence is a man aged 55 to 70 in good health. The chain is built from TRBV10-1 and TRBJ2-4; D not resolved. The closer fit of TRBJ2-7 to the DNA end suggests the J call may be wrong. The specimen sequenced was blood. The CDR3 sequence: CASRRDLEDEQYF. The DNA for the CDR3 is TGCGCCAGCAGGAGAGACCTGGAAGACGAGCAGTACTTC.